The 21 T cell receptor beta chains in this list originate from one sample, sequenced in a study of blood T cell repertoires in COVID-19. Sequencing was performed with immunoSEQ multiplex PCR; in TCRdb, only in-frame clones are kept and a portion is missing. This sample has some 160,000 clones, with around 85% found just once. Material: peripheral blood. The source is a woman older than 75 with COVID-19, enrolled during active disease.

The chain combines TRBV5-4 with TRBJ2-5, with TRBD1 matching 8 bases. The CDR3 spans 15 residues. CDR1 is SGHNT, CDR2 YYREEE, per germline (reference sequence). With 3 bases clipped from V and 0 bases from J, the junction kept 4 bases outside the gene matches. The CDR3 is CASSWRDRYQETQYF. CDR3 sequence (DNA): TGTGCCAGCAGCTGGAGGGACAGGTACCAAGAGACCCAGTACTTC.

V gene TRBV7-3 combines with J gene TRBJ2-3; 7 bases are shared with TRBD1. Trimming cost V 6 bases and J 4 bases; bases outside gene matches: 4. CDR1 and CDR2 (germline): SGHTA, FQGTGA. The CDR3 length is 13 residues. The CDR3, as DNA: TGTGCCAGCAGTGGGCAGGGGGCAGATACGCAGTATTTT. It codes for CASSGQGADTQYF.

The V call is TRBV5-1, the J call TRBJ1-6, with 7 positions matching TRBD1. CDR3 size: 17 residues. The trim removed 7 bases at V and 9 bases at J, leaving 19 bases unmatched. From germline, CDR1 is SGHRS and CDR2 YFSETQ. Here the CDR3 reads CASGPREGTAGRSPLHF. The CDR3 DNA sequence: TGCGCCAGCGGGCCACGGGAAGGGACAGCCGGCCGTTCACCCCTCCACTTT.

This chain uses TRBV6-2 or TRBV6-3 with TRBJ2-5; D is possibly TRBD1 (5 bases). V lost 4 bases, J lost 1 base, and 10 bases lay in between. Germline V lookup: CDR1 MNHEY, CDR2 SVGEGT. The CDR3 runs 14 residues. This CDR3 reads CASSSRGVQETQYF. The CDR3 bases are TGTGCCAGCAGTTCAAGGGGTGTCCAAGAGACCCAGTACTTC.

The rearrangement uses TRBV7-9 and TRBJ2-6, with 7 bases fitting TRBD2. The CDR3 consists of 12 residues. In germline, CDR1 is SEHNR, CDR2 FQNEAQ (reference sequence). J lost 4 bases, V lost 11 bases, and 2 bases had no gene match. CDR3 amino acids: CAAAGGANVLTF. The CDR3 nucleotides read TGTGCCGCAGCGGGAGGGGCCAACGTCCTGACTTTC.

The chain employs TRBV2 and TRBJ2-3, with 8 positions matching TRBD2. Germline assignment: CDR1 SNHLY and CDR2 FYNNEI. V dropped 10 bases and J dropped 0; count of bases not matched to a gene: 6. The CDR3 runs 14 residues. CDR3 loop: CATSSGLSTDTQYF. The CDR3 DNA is TGTGCCACGTCTAGCGGGTTGAGCACAGATACGCAGTATTTT.

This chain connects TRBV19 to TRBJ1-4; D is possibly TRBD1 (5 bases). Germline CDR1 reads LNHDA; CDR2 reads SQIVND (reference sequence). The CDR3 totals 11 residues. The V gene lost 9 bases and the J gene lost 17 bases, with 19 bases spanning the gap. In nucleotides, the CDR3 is TGTGCCAGCCGAACAGGCACGTCCTTATTTTTT. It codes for CASRTGTSLFF.

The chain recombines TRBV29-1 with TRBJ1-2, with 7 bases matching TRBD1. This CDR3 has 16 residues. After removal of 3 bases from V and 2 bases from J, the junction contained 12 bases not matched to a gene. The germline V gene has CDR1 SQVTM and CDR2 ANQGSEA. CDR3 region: CSVDPGQKIGNYGYTF. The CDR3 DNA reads TGCAGCGTTGACCCGGGACAGAAGATCGGGAACTATGGCTACACCTTC. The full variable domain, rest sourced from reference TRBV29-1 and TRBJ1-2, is SAVISQKPSRDICQRGTSLTIQCQVDSQVTMMFWYRQQPGQSLTLIATANQGSEATYESGFVIDKFPISRPNLTFSTLTVSNMSPEDSSIYLCSVDPGQKIGNYGYTFGSGTRLTVV.

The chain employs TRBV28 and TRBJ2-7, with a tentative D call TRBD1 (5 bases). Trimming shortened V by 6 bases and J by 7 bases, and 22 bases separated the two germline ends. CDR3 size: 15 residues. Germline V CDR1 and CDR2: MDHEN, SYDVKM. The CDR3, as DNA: TGTGCCAGCAGGAGTCCCACAGGCCCCGGCTGGGAGCAGTACTTC. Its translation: CASRSPTGPGWEQYF. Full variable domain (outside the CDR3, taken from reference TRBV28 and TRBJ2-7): DVKVTQSSRYLVKRTGEKVFLECVQDMDHENMFWYRQDPGLGLRLIYFSYDVKMKEKGDIPEGYSVSREKKERFSLILESASTNQTSMYLCASRSPTGPGWEQYFGPGTRLTVT.

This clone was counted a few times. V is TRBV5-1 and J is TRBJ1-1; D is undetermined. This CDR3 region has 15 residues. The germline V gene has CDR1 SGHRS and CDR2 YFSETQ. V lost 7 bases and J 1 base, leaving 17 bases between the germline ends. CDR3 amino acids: CASCLGGRANTEAFF. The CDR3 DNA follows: TGCGCCAGCTGCCTTGGCGGGCGGGCGAACACTGAAGCTTTCTTT.

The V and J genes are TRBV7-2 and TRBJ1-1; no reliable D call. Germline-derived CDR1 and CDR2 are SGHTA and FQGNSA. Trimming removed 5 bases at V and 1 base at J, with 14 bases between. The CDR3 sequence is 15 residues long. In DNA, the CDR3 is TGTGCCAGCAGCGCCGTGAGCAGGCGGAACACTGAAGCTTTCTTT. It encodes CASSAVSRRNTEAFF.

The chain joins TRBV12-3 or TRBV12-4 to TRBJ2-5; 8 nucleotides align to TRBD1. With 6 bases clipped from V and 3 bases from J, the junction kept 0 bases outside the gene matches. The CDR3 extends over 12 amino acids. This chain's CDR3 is CASRGQEETQYF. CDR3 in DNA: TGTGCCAGCAGGGGACAGGAAGAGACCCAGTACTTC.

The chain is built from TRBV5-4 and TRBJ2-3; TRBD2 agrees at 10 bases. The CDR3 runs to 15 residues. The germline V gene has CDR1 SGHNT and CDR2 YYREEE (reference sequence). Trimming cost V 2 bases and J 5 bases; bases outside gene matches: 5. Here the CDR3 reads CASSFPSGGGDTQYF. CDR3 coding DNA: TGTGCCAGCAGCTTCCCTAGCGGGGGCGGAGATACGCAGTATTTT. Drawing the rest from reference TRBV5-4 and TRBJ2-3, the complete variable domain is ETGVTQSPTHLIKTRGQQVTLRCSSQSGHNTVSWYQQALGQGPQFIFQYYREEENGRGNFPPRFSGLQFPNYSSELNVNALELDDSALYLCASSFPSGGGDTQYFGPGTRLTVL.

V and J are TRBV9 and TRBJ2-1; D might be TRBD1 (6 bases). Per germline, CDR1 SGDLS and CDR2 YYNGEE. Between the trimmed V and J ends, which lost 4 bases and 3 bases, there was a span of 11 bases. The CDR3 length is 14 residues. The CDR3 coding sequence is TGTGCCAGCAGCCCAGGACAGTACTACAATGAGCAGTTCTTC. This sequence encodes CASSPGQYYNEQFF.

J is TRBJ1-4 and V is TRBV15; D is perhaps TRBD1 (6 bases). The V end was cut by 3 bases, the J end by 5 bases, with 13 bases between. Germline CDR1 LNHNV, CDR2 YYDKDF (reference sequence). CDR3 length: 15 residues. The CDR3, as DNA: TGTGCCACCAGCAGTCAATGGGGGGGCAATGAAAAACTGTTTTTT. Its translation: CATSSQWGGNEKLFF.

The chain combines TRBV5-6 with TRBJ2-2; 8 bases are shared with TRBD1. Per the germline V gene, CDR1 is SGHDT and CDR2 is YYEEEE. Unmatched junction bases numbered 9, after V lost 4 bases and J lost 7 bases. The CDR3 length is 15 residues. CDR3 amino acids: CASSGQGFYVGELFF. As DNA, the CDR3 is TGTGCCAGCAGCGGACAGGGTTTCTATGTCGGGGAGCTGTTTTTT.

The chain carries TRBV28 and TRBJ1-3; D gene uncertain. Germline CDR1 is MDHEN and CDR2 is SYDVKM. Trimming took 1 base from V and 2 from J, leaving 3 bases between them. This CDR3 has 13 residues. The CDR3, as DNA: TGTGCCAGCAGTTTATCAGCTGGAAACACCATATATTTT. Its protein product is CASSLSAGNTIYF. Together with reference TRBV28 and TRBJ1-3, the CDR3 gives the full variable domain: DVKVTQSSRYLVKRTGEKVFLECVQDMDHENMFWYRQDPGLGLRLIYFSYDVKMKEKGDIPEGYSVSREKKERFSLILESASTNQTSMYLCASSLSAGNTIYFGEGSWLTVV.

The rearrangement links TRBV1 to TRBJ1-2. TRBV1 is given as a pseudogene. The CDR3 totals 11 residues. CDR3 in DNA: TGCACCCACCCGGGGGGTGCTGGCTACACCTTC. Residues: CTHPGGAGYTF.

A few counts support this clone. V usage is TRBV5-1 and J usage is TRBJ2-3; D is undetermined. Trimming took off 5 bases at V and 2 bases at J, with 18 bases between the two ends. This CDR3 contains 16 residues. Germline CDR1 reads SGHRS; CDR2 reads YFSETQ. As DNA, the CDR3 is TGCGCCAGCAGTCGACTTGGCGGAGATATCACAGATACGCAGTATTTT. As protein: CASSRLGGDITDTQYF.

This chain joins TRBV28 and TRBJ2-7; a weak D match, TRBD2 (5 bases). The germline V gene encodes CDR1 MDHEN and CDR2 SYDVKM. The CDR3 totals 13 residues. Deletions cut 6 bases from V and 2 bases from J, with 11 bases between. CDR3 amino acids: CASSPTTTYEQYF. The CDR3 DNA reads TGTGCCAGCAGCCCGACTACCACCTACGAGCAGTACTTC.

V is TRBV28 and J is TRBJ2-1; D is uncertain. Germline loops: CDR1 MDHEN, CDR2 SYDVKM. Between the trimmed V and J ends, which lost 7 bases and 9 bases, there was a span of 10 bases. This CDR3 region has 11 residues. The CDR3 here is CASMYIGEQFF. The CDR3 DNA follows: TGTGCCAGCATGTATATCGGTGAGCAGTTCTTC.